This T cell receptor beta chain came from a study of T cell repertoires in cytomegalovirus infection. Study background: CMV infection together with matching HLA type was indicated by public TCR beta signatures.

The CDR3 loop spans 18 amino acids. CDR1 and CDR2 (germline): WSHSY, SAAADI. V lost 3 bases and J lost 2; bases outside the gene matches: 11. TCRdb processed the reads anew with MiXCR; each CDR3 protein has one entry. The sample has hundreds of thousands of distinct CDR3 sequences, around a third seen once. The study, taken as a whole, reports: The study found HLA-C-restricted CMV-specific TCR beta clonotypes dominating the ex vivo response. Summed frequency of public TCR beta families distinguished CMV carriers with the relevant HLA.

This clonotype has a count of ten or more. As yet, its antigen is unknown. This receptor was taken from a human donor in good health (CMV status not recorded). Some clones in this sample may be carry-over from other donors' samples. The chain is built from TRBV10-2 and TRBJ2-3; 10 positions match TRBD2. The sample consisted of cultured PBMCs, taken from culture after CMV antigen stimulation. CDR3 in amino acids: CASSDPISSGGHTDTQYF. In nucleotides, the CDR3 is TGCGCCAGCAGTGACCCAATTTCTAGCGGGGGACACACAGATACGCAGTATTTT.